This T cell receptor beta chain came from a study of T cell repertoires in cytomegalovirus infection (dated by TCRdb to between 2018 and 2021). General notes on the study: Donor HLA type was relevant to the analysis, because carriage of CMV infection together with the matching HLA type was indicated by public TCR beta signatures.

Trimming costs V 5 bases and J 4 bases, and their ends lie 11 bases apart. Via the germline V gene, CDR1 is SNHLY and CDR2 FYNNEI. The CDR3 runs 13 amino acids, cysteine and phenylalanine included. Only the CDR3 region is kept as DNA, spanning 39 bases read in frame from base 1. Overall study outcomes, separate from this receptor: The ex vivo response was dominated by HLA-C-restricted CMV-specific TCR beta clonotypes, which also provided the single most frequent clonotype in two of eight donors. Carriers of CMV infection plus the relevant HLA type were discriminated by the cumulative frequency of public TCR beta family members in the study cohort and in an independent roughly 400-donor cohort.

In the case of this clonotype: What this receptor recognizes is not known. No quality values exist for individual bases; no much larger clone is one base distant.

The instrument given in TCRdb is Illumina HiSeq 1500. The raw public data were reprocessed by TCRdb itself: fastp quality trimming at Q25, MiXCR clonotype calling, in-frame beta chains only. Rows merge per CDR3 protein into single entries with the most common DNA and genes. For this sample there are under 70,000 distinct CDR3 sequences; around 30% appear just once. Together, the top ten hold about two thirds of the sample. The source of this sequence is a human donor in good health (CMV status not recorded). Some clones in this sample may be carry-over from other donors' samples. The V and J genes are TRBV2 and TRBJ1-2, with TRBD1 perhaps the D gene, on 6 matching bases. Material for sequencing was PBMCs, sequenced either directly or after in vitro stimulation (not recorded which). The nucleotide sequence is TGTGCCAGCAGTACCGGACAGTCCTATGGCTACACCTTC. This yields the protein CASSTGQSYGYTF.